This entry features one TCR beta chain sequence. The antigen remains unidentified. This sample is part of a study of cytomegalovirus exposure and HLA in healthy donors. Study-level points and caveats: The Asian-associated ancestry cluster reportedly had fewer N-insertions than the roughly 670-donor mean in a later analysis. Researchers counted about 150 TCR beta chains as cytomegalovirus-associated. Researchers reported in a later analysis that a missense DCLRE1C variant was tied to TCR beta V- and J-gene trimming.

At sampling all donors were nominally healthy, likely with unrecorded immune exposures. The PCR ran on 60 Vbeta and 13 Jbeta primers. Only in-frame clones appear in the TCRdb table, and some are missing; sequencing was by immunoSEQ multiplex PCR. Seen here are tens of thousands of clones, around 67% observed once, and the top ten hold around 21%. The CDR3 is 12 residues long. The ends were cut back, 5 bases at V and 7 bases at J, with 8 bases in the middle. Germline V gives CDR1 MGHRA, CDR2 YSYEKL. The chain recombines TRBV4-1 with TRBJ1-4; D is perhaps TRBD1 (5 bases). This sequence originates from a woman in her fifties or sixties in good health and CMV-seropositive. Sequences were obtained from PBMCs. The CDR3 DNA is TGCGCCAGCAGCTTGGGGGGTGAAAAACTGTTTTTT. This translates into CASSLGGEKLFF.